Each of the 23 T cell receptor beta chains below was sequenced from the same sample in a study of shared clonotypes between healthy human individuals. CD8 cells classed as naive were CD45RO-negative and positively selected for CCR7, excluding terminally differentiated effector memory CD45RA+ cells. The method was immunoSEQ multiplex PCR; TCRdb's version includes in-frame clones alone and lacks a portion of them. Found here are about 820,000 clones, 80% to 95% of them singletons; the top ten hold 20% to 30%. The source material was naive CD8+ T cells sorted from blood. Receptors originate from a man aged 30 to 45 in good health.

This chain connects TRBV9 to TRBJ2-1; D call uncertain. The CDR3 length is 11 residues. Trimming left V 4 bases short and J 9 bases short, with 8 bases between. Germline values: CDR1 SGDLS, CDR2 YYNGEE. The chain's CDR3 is CASSSSAEQFF. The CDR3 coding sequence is TGTGCCAGCAGCTCATCGGCTGAGCAGTTCTTC. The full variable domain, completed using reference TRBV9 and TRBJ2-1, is DSGVTQTPKHLITATGQRVTLRCSPRSGDLSVYWYQQSLDQGLQFLIQYYNGEERAKGNILERFSAQQFPDLHSELNLSSLELGDSALYFCASSSSAEQFFGPGTRLTVL.

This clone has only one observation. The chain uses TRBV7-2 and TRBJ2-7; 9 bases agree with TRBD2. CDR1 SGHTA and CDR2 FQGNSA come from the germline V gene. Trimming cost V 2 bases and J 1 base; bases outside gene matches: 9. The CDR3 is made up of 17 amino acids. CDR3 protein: CASSLWTTSGTSYEQYF. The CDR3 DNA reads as TGTGCCAGCAGCTTATGGACGACTAGCGGTACTTCCTACGAGCAGTACTTC.

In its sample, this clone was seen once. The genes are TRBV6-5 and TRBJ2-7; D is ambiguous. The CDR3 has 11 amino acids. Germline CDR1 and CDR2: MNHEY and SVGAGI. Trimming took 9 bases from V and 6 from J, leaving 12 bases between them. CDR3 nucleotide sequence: TGTGCCAGTCAGGTGTGGGGCGAGCAGTACTTC. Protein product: CASQVWGEQYF.

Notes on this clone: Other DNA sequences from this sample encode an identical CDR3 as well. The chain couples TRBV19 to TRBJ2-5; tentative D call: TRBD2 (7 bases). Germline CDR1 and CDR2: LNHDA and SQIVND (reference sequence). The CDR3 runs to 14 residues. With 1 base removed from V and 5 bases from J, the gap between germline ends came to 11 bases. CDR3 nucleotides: TGTGCCAGTAGTATAGGGGGGGGCGCGGAGACCCAGTACTTC. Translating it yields CASSIGGGAETQYF.

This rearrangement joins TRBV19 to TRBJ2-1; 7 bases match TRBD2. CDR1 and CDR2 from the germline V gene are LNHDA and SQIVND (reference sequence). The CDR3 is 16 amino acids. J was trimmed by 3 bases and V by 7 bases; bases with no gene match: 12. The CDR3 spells CASTQERENLYNEQFF. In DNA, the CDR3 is TGTGCCAGTACTCAGGAGCGGGAAAACCTCTACAATGAGCAGTTCTTC.

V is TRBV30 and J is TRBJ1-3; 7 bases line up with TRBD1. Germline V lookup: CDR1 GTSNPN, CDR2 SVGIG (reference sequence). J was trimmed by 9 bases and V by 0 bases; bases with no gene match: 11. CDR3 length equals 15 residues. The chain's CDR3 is CAWSVPTTGKGTIYF. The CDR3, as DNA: TGTGCCTGGAGTGTACCCACGACAGGGAAGGGCACCATATATTTT. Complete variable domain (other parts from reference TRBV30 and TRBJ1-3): SQTIHQWPATLVQPVGSPLSLECTVEGTSNPNLYWYRQAAGRGLQLLFYSVGIGQISSEVPQNLSASRPQDRQFILSSKKLLLSDSGFYLCAWSVPTTGKGTIYFGEGSWLTVV.

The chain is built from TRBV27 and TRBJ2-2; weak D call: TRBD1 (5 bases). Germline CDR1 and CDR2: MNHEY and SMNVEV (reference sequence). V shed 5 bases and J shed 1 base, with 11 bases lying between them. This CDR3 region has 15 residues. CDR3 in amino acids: CASSSPDRNTGELFF. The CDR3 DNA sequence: TGTGCCAGCAGTAGCCCAGACAGGAACACCGGGGAGCTGTTTTTT.

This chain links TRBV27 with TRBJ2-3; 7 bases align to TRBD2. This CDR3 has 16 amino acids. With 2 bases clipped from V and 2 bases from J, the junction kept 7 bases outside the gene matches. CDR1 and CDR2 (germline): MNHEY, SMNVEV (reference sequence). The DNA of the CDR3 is TGTGCCAGCAGTTTAAGAGCTAGCGGTTCCACAGATACGCAGTATTTT. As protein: CASSLRASGSTDTQYF.

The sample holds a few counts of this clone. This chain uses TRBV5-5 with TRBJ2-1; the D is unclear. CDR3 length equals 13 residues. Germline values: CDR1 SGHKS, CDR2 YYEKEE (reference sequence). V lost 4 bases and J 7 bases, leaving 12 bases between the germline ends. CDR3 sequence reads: CASSPPNRNEQFF. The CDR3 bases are TGTGCCAGCAGCCCCCCAAACCGGAATGAGCAGTTCTTC.

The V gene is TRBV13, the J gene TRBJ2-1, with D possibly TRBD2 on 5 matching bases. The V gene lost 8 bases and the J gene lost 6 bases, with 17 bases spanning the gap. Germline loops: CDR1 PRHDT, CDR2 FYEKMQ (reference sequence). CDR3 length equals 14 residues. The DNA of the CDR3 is TGTGCCAGCGCGAAACGGGATATGGTCAATGAGCAGTTCTTC. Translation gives CASAKRDMVNEQFF.

The DNA of the CDR3 is TGTGCCAGTAGTATCTTTAGCGGGAGTATGAATGAGCAGTTCTTC. This gives the protein CASSIFSGSMNEQFF. The chain couples TRBV19 to TRBJ2-1; 9 bases match TRBD2. Germline-derived CDR1 and CDR2 are LNHDA and SQIVND (reference sequence). Germline trimming cut 3 bases from V and 7 bases from J; bases unmatched to any gene: 7. The CDR3 totals 15 residues.

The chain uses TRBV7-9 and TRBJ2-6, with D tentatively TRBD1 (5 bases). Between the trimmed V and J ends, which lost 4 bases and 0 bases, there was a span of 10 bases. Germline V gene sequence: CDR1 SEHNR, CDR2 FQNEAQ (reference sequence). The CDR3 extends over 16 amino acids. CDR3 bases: TGTGCCAGCAGCTCATCTGACAGCTCTGGGGCCAACGTCCTGACTTTC. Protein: CASSSSDSSGANVLTF.

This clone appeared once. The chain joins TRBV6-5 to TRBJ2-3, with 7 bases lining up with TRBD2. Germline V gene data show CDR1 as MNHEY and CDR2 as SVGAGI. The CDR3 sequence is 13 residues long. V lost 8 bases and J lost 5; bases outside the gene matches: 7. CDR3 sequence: CASGLGPLDTQYF. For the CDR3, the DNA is TGTGCCAGCGGACTAGGCCCTCTAGATACGCAGTATTTT.

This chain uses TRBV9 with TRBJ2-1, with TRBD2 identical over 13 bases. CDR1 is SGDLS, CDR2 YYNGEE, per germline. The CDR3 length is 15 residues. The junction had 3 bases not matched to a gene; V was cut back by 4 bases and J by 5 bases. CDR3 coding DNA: TGTGCCAGCAGCACCGGGACTAGCGGGAACAATGAGCAGTTCTTC. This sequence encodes CASSTGTSGNNEQFF.

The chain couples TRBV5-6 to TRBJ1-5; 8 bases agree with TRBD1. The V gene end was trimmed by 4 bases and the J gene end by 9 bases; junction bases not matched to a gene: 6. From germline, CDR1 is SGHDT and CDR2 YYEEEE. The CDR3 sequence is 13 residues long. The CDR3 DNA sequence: TGTGCCAGCAGCACAGGACAGGGTTGGCCCCAGCATTTT. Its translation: CASSTGQGWPQHF.

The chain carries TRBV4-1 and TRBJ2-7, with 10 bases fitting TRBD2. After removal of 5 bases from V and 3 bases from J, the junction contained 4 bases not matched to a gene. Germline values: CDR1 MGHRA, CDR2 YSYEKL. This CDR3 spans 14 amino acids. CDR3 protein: CASSERTSGYEQYF. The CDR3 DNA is TGCGCCAGCAGCGAACGGACTAGCGGCTACGAGCAGTACTTC.

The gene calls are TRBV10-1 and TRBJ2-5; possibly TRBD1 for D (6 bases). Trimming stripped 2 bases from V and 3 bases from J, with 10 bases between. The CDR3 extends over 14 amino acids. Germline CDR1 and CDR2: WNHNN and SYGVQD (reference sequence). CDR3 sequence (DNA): TGCGCCAGCAGTGAGGGTCAGGGGAAAGAGACCCAGTACTTC. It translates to CASSEGQGKETQYF.

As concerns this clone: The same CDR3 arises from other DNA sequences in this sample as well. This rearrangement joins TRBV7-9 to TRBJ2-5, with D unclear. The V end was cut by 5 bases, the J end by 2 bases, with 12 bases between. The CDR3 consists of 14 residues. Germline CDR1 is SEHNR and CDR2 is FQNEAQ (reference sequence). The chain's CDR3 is CASSPRAGQETQYF. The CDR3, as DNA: TGTGCCAGCAGCCCCCGGGCAGGACAAGAGACCCAGTACTTC.

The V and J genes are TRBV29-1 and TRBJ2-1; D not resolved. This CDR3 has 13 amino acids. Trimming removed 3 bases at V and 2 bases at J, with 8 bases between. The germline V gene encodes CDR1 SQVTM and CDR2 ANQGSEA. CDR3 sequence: CSVEAYTYNEQFF. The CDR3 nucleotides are TGCAGCGTTGAGGCGTATACCTACAATGAGCAGTTCTTC.

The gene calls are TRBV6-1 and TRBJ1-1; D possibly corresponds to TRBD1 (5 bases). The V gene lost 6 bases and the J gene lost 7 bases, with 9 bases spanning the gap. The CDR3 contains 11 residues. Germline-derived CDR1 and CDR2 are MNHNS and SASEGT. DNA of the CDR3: TGTGCCAGCAGCTTGACAGATGAAGCTTTCTTT. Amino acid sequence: CASSLTDEAFF.

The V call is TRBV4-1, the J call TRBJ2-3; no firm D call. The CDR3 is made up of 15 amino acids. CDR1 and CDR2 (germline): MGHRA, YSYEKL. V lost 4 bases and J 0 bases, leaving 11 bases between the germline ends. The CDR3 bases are TGCGCCAGCAGCCGTCGAGTTACTAGCACAGATACGCAGTATTTT. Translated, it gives CASSRRVTSTDTQYF.

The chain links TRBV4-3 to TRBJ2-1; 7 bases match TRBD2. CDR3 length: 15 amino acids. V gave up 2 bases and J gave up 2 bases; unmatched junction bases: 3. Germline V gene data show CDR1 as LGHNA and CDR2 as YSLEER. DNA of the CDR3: TGCGCCAGCAGCCAAAAGCGGGACCCCTACAATGAGCAGTTCTTC. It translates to CASSQKRDPYNEQFF.

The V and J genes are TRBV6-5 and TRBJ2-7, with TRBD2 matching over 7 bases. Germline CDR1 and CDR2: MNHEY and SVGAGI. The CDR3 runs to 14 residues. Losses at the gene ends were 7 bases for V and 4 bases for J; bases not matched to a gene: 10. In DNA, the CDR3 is TGTGCCAGCATGGGGATAGCGGGCGTGTACGAGCAGTACTTC. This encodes CASMGIAGVYEQYF.